This TCR beta chain was identified during a study of a mutant IDH1 vaccine in newly diagnosed glioma. Generated by immunoSEQ multiplex PCR, the TCRdb table keeps only in-frame clones and is missing some. The sample shows 45,000 to 65,000 clones, about 61% of them seen only once. The time point denotes: week 47, end of study. The investigators gave 300 ug of mutant IDH1 20-mer peptide in each vaccine dose, together with topical imiquimod. During weeks 1, 3, 5, 7, 11, 15, 19 and 23, patients received eight vaccinations. Every donor had a new WHO grade 3 or 4 astrocytoma that was IDH1-mutant, with loss of nuclear ATRX. A word on this clone: Its antigen is currently unknown.

The germline CDR1 and CDR2 sequences are SNHLY and FYNNEI. The CDR3 has 13 residues. Trimming took 3 bases from V and 9 from J, leaving 12 bases between them. The V and J genes are TRBV2 and TRBJ2-4, with D possibly TRBD1 on 5 matching bases. This sequence originates from a man aged 35-49 years with glioma. Some clones in this sample may be carry-over from other donors' samples. This sample comprised peripheral blood mononuclear cells (PBMCs), obtained from a glioma patient whose treatment included an IDH1 peptide vaccine. The CDR3 DNA reads as TGTGCCAGCAGTGACCAGGGTAATGTCATTCAGTACTTC. Its translation is CASSDQGNVIQYF.